What follows are 25 T cell receptor beta chains derived from one specimen sequenced in a study of blood T cell repertoires in COVID-19. TCRdb keeps only in-frame clones here, not all; method: immunoSEQ multiplex PCR. The table records fewer than 300,000 clones, approximately 85% of them present only once. The source material was peripheral blood. These receptors were taken from a man in his fifties or sixties with active or convalescent COVID-19.

The chain recombines TRBV11-1 with TRBJ2-7; TRBD2 matches 7 bases. V was pared by 4 bases and J by 0 bases, with 9 bases of the junction left unmatched. CDR3 length: 16 residues. Per germline, CDR1 SGHAT and CDR2 FQDESV (reference sequence). The CDR3, as DNA: TGTGCCAGCAGCTCGAGGGGTAGCGGGCCCTCCTACGAGCAGTACTTC. Its protein is CASSSRGSGPSYEQYF.

V is TRBV28 and J is TRBJ2-7; no reliable D call. The germline V gene has CDR1 MDHEN and CDR2 SYDVKM. Deletions cut 6 bases from V and 2 bases from J, with 14 bases between. The CDR3 loop spans 14 amino acids. This chain's CDR3 is CASSPGFPPYEQYF. DNA of the CDR3: TGTGCCAGCAGCCCAGGTTTTCCCCCCTACGAGCAGTACTTC.

The V and J genes are TRBV5-1 and TRBJ2-3, with TRBD1 as a possible D gene (6 bases). Trimming stripped 6 bases from V and 2 bases from J, with 13 bases between. Germline lookup yields CDR1 SGHRS and CDR2 YFSETQ. The CDR3 loop spans 14 amino acids. The CDR3 DNA reads TGCGCCAGCACCCAGGACAGCTCCACAGATACGCAGTATTTT. Protein sequence: CASTQDSSTDTQYF.

This rearrangement joins TRBV12-5 to TRBJ2-1; D not certain. Looked up from germline, CDR1 is LGHNT and CDR2 is FRNRAP. The CDR3 sequence is 12 residues long. Trimming pared 0 bases from V and 10 bases from J, leaving 7 bases between. The CDR3: CASGLVSEEQFF. DNA of the CDR3: TGTGCTAGTGGTTTGGTGTCGGAGGAGCAGTTCTTC.

The chain carries TRBV2 and TRBJ1-2, with TRBD1 identical over 7 bases. The V gene end was trimmed by 6 bases and the J gene end by 2 bases; junction bases not matched to a gene: 9. The germline CDR1 and CDR2 sequences are SNHLY and FYNNEI. This CDR3 comprises 15 residues. The CDR3 spells CASRQTGIRNYGYTF. In DNA, the CDR3 is TGTGCCAGCAGGCAGACAGGGATAAGGAACTATGGCTACACCTTC.

CDR3 in DNA: TGTGCCAGCAGTCCACTCCGGGACAGGGCTTCCTACACCTTC. Its protein is CASSPLRDRASYTF. The chain is built from TRBV27 and TRBJ1-2, with TRBD1 identical over 9 bases. The CDR3 runs to 14 residues. Germline-derived CDR1 and CDR2 are MNHEY and SMNVEV (reference sequence). Trimming took 5 bases from V and 10 from J; bases not matched to a gene: 11.

This sequence joins TRBV5-1 and TRBJ2-7; TRBD1 matches 8 bases. The germline CDR1 and CDR2 sequences are SGHRS and YFSETQ. The V segment lost 0 bases and the J segment 5 bases; nucleotides outside the gene matches: 16. The CDR3 totals 18 residues. The CDR3 loop is CASSLGVVGQGAIHEQYF. The CDR3 DNA is TGCGCCAGCAGCTTGGGCGTAGTCGGACAGGGCGCAATTCACGAGCAGTACTTC.

V and J are TRBV10-3 and TRBJ1-1, with D tentatively TRBD1 (5 bases). The germline V gene has CDR1 ENHRY and CDR2 SYGVKD. The CDR3 is 15 residues long. V lost 5 bases and J lost 5, with 18 bases in between. Here the CDR3 reads CAISQDSGRRTEAFF. The CDR3 nucleotides read TGTGCCATCAGTCAAGACAGTGGGAGGCGGACTGAAGCTTTCTTT.

This sequence joins TRBV4-1 and TRBJ2-3, with TRBD2 identical over 10 bases. V dropped 1 base and J dropped 2; count of bases not matched to a gene: 6. Germline loops: CDR1 MGHRA, CDR2 YSYEKL. The CDR3 is 17 amino acids. The CDR3, as DNA: TGCGCCAGCAGCCAAGCAGCGACTAGCGGGTTCACAGATACGCAGTATTTT. Residues: CASSQAATSGFTDTQYF.

The rearrangement joins TRBV12-5 to TRBJ2-1, with 7 positions matching TRBD2. Germline CDR1 reads LGHNT; CDR2 reads FRNRAP. The junction had 8 bases not matched to a gene; V was cut back by 4 bases and J by 8 bases. There are 14 residues in the CDR3. CDR3 nucleotide sequence: TGTGCTAGTGGTTCCCTCGCGGGAGAGGATGAGCAGTTCTTC. Protein sequence: CASGSLAGEDEQFF. The full variable domain, in which reference TRBV12-5 and TRBJ2-1 provide the parts outside the CDR3, is DARVTQTPRHKVTEMGQEVTMRCQPILGHNTVFWYRQTMMQGLELLAYFRNRAPLDDSGMPKDRFSAEMPDATLATLKIQPSEPRDSAVYFCASGSLAGEDEQFFGPGTRLTVL.

The chain carries TRBV5-6 and TRBJ2-1; 10 bases are a match to TRBD1. CDR3 length equals 16 residues. Per germline, CDR1 SGHDT and CDR2 YYEEEE. The V gene end was trimmed by 4 bases and the J gene end by 5 bases; junction bases not matched to a gene: 9. The CDR3 DNA sequence: TGTGCCAGCAGCGTGGACAGGGGGGTGTTAAACAATGAGCAGTTCTTC. Its protein product is CASSVDRGVLNNEQFF.

The V gene is TRBV7-2, the J gene TRBJ2-3, with 7 bases fitting TRBD2. V was clipped by 4 bases and J by 4 bases; unmatched bases: 8. Germline CDR1 is SGHTA and CDR2 is FQGNSA. The CDR3 extends over 15 amino acids. CDR3 residues: CASSSTPLAADTQYF. Written as DNA, the CDR3 is TGTGCCAGCAGCTCGACCCCCCTAGCGGCAGATACGCAGTATTTT.

J is TRBJ1-2 and V is TRBV19; 8 bases match TRBD1. CDR1 is LNHDA and CDR2 is SQIVND in the germline V gene (reference sequence). Trimming took 3 bases from V and 6 from J; bases not matched to a gene: 9. This CDR3 has 15 amino acids. As DNA, the CDR3 is TGTGCCAGTAGTATTTGGACAGGGTCGGGGGATGGCTACACCTTC. This encodes CASSIWTGSGDGYTF.

This clone appeared a few times. The J gene is TRBJ2-7, the V gene TRBV11-2; 11 nucleotides line up with TRBD1. There are 16 residues in the CDR3. Germline V CDR1 and CDR2: SGHAT, FQNNGV. Unmatched junction bases numbered 11, after V lost 5 bases and J lost 5 bases. As DNA, the CDR3 is TGTGCCAGCAGCCCGCGAGGTGGGACAGGGGGTGACGAGCAGTACTTC. Its translation is CASSPRGGTGGDEQYF.

This clone was counted only a few times. This chain uses TRBV29-1 with TRBJ1-1, with TRBD1 matching over 11 bases. V lost 6 bases and J lost 5; bases outside the gene matches: 8. The CDR3 is 14 residues long. The V gene's germline CDR1 is SQVTM and CDR2 ANQGSEA. The CDR3 DNA reads as TGCAGCGTAGCCGCCGGGACAGGGGGGACTGAAGCTTTCTTT. Its protein is CSVAAGTGGTEAFF. The full variable domain, in which reference TRBV29-1 and TRBJ1-1 provide the parts outside the CDR3, is SAVISQKPSRDICQRGTSLTIQCQVDSQVTMMFWYRQQPGQSLTLIATANQGSEATYESGFVIDKFPISRPNLTFSTLTVSNMSPEDSSIYLCSVAAGTGGTEAFFGQGTRLTVV.

The V gene is TRBV27, the J gene TRBJ2-7, with TRBD2 as a possible D gene (6 bases). The CDR3 has 15 residues. Trimming stripped 1 base from V and 1 base from J, with 11 bases between. The germline V gene has CDR1 MNHEY and CDR2 SMNVEV (reference sequence). Here the CDR3 reads CASSLFGSRSYEQYF. Written as DNA, the CDR3 is TGTGCCAGCAGTTTATTCGGGAGTCGGTCCTACGAGCAGTACTTC.

This chain uses TRBV28 with TRBJ1-2; 10 bases are a match to TRBD1. V lost 3 bases and J lost 8; bases outside the gene matches: 3. This CDR3 comprises 13 residues. CDR1 is MDHEN, CDR2 SYDVKM, per germline. This CDR3 is CASSFGDRGGYTF. As DNA, the CDR3 is TGTGCCAGCAGTTTTGGGGACAGGGGCGGCTACACCTTC.

Remarks on this clone: A read error may account for a junction end that differs from germline. The DNA for the CDR3 is TGTGCCAGCAGTGAACAGAGGGCAGCTTACTATGGCTGCACCTTC. Translating it yields CASSEQRAAYYGCTF. The V gene is TRBV6-1, the J gene TRBJ1-2; no definite D call. CDR1 and CDR2 (germline): MNHNS, SASEGT. The CDR3 is 15 amino acids.

This chain uses TRBV18 with TRBJ1-1; a weak D match, TRBD1 (5 bases). The germline V gene has CDR1 KGHSH and CDR2 LQKENI. This CDR3 contains 14 residues. Between the trimmed V and J ends, which lost 3 bases and 1 base, there was a span of 9 bases. The CDR3 spells CASSPGPGNTEAFF. The CDR3 DNA is TGTGCCAGCTCACCGGGGCCGGGGAACACTGAAGCTTTCTTT.

The chain is built from TRBV11-2 and TRBJ1-2; 9 bases are a match to TRBD1. The length of the CDR3 is 15 residues. Germline CDR1 reads SGHAT; CDR2 reads FQNNGV. V shed 5 bases, J shed 2 bases, and the junction held 6 bases outside the gene matches. CDR3 in amino acids: CASSPGDRVNYGYTF. CDR3 nucleotides: TGTGCCAGCAGCCCGGGGGACAGGGTGAACTATGGCTACACCTTC.

The chain uses TRBV30 and TRBJ2-7; D perhaps matches TRBD1 (5 bases). Per germline, CDR1 GTSNPN and CDR2 SVGIG (reference sequence). V lost 0 bases to trimming and J lost 1 base, with 10 bases between them. CDR3 length equals 14 residues. This chain's CDR3 is CAWSVQTASYEQYF. For the CDR3, the DNA is TGTGCCTGGAGTGTACAGACAGCATCCTACGAGCAGTACTTC.

The chain carries TRBV27 and TRBJ2-2; no definite D call. The CDR3 has 15 amino acids. Germline lookup yields CDR1 MNHEY and CDR2 SMNVEV (reference sequence). V dropped 7 bases and J dropped 2 bases, with 14 bases sitting between them. Written as DNA, the CDR3 is TGTGCCAGCAAAGGAGTGACCGACAACACCGGGGAGCTGTTTTTT. It translates to CASKGVTDNTGELFF.

V is TRBV6-5 and J is TRBJ1-5; D possibly corresponds to TRBD1 (5 bases). The ends were cut back, 7 bases at V and 0 bases at J, with 10 bases in the middle. Per the germline V gene, CDR1 is MNHEY and CDR2 is SVGAGI. This CDR3 spans 14 amino acids. CDR3 amino acids: CASNPGYSNQPQHF. The CDR3 DNA follows: TGTGCCAGCAACCCAGGGTATAGCAATCAGCCCCAGCATTTT.

The genes are TRBV7-8 and TRBJ2-1; TRBD2 matches at 8 bases. Germline V gene data show CDR1 as SGHVS and CDR2 as FQNEAQ. The V gene end was trimmed by 1 base and the J gene end by 4 bases; junction bases not matched to a gene: 6. The CDR3 extends over 16 amino acids. The CDR3 reads CASSLETGGSYNEQFF. The DNA of the CDR3 is TGTGCCAGCAGCTTAGAAACGGGAGGGAGTTACAATGAGCAGTTCTTC.

V is TRBV7-8 and J is TRBJ2-5, with a weak D call TRBD2 (5 bases). CDR1 is SGHVS, CDR2 FQNEAQ, per germline. V was trimmed by 5 bases and J by 5 bases, leaving 12 bases between them. The CDR3 is 13 residues long. Here the CDR3 reads CASSQFVAETQYF. In nucleotides, the CDR3 is TGTGCCAGCAGCCAGTTTGTAGCGGAGACCCAGTACTTC.